This T cell receptor beta chain was profiled in a study of shared clonotypes between healthy human individuals. Libraries were prepared by immunoSEQ multiplex PCR; TCRdb keeps only in-frame clonotypes and omits some of them. In the table there are more than 450,000 clones, approximately 85% of which are singletons. Turning to this clone: Germline is not matched at one junction end, which may reflect a read error.

The sequencing sample was made of PBMCs. This TCR was sampled from a woman aged 35 to 49 in good health. Some clones in this sample may be carry-over from other donors' samples.

The CDR3 bases are TGTGCCAGCAGCAAAACTAGCGGCACCGATACGCAGTATTTT. Its translation is CASSKTSGTDTQYF. The gene calls are TRBV11-2 and TRBJ2-3; TRBD2 matches at 8 bases. CDR3 length: 14 amino acids. The germline CDR1 and CDR2 sequences are SGHAT and FQNNGV. The whole variable domain, remainder taken from reference TRBV11-2 and TRBJ2-3, is EAGVAQSPRYKIIEKRQSVAFWCNPISGHATLYWYQQILGQGPKLLIQFQNNGVVDDSQLPKDRFSAERLKGVDSTLKIQPAKLEDSAVYLCASSKTSGTDTQYFGPGTRLTVL.